Shown below are 16 T cell receptor beta chains from a single sample sequenced in a study of Japanese encephalitis immunity and Zika vaccine responses. CFSE-labeled PBMCs were cultured approximately six days with peptide pools, each at roughly 1.1 ug/mL. Proliferating CD4 T cells were sorted unfixed as live CD56-CD19-CD16-CD3+CD4+ CFSE-low cells. TCRdb ran MiXCR on the 5' RACE reads and lists one entry per CDR3 protein. The profile shows 600 to 650 distinct CDR3 sequences, 1.5% to 2% of them singletons. Sequenced material: antigen-activated CD4+ T cells from blood, cultured, taken during a Zika inactivated vaccine study. Every receptor here comes from an adult man who received an inactivated Zika virus vaccine.

This clonotype was recorded at least ten times. The chain combines TRBV28 with TRBJ1-5; D might be TRBD1 (5 bases). The length of the CDR3 is 14 residues. Trimming stripped 9 bases from V and 0 bases from J, with 12 bases between. Looked up from germline, CDR1 is MDHEN and CDR2 is SYDVKM. The CDR3 reads CASAGTISNQPQHF. CDR3 nucleotide sequence: TGTGCCAGTGCAGGGACCATTAGCAATCAGCCCCAGCATTTT.

The chain is built from TRBV27 and TRBJ2-6; possible D gene TRBD1, 5 bases. CDR3 length: 15 residues. Trimming cost V 10 bases and J 4 bases, with 17 bases left between them. CDR1 and CDR2 (germline): MNHEY, SMNVEV (reference sequence). The CDR3 region has the DNA TGTGCCACGTCTCGAGAAGGGGTCGGGGCCAACGTCCTGACTTTC. Encoded protein: CATSREGVGANVLTF.

This clonotype is termed medium-sized. The chain is built from TRBV4-3 and TRBJ2-7; D assignment may be TRBD1 or TRBD2 (5 bases each). The V and J ends lost 4 bases and 1 base respectively, with 14 bases between them. CDR1 is LGHNA and CDR2 is YSLEER in the germline V gene. This CDR3 is built from 15 residues. DNA for the CDR3: TGCGCCAGCAGCCTACACCGGGACCCTTCCTACGAGCAGTACTTC. Amino acid sequence: CASSLHRDPSYEQYF.

Within the sample, this clonotype is medium-sized (0.01 to 0.1%). The chain couples TRBV6-5 to TRBJ1-4, with a tentative D call TRBD1 (5 bases). The CDR3 contains 17 residues. Trimming left V 0 bases short and J 1 base short, with 12 bases between. The germline gives CDR1 MNHEY, CDR2 SVGAGI. CDR3 sequence: CASSYSGGRGTNEKLFF. The CDR3 region has the DNA TGTGCCAGCAGTTACTCCGGGGGAAGGGGAACTAATGAAAAACTGTTTTTT.

This clonotype counts as medium-sized. The rearrangement joins TRBV20-1 to TRBJ2-7; 11 bases map to TRBD2. In germline, CDR1 is DFQATT, CDR2 SNEGSKA (reference sequence). CDR3 length equals 14 residues. The V segment lost 2 bases and the J segment 2 bases; nucleotides outside the gene matches: 2. The CDR3 reads CSARKLAGAYEQYF. As DNA, the CDR3 is TGCAGTGCTAGAAAACTAGCGGGGGCCTACGAGCAGTACTTC.

This clonotype is deemed medium-sized. This chain joins TRBV5-1 and TRBJ1-1, with D possibly matching TRBD1 (6 bases). Germline lookup yields CDR1 SGHRS and CDR2 YFSETQ. The CDR3 spans 14 residues. V lost 4 bases to trimming and J lost 0 bases, with 10 bases between them. The CDR3 DNA follows: TGCGCCAGCAGCCCAGGGACATTGAACACTGAAGCTTTCTTT. Encoded protein: CASSPGTLNTEAFF.

This clonotype was found a few times. V and J are TRBV12-3 or TRBV12-4 and TRBJ1-1; D may be TRBD1 (5 bases). Trimming left V 5 bases short and J 4 bases short, with 20 bases between. The CDR3 contains 16 residues. The CDR3 bases are TGTGCCAGCAGTAATCGCGCGGGGGTTGGTGGCACTGAAGCTTTCTTT. Encoded protein: CASSNRAGVGGTEAFF.

In its sample, this clonotype was seen many times. V usage is TRBV30 and J usage is TRBJ2-7; D unresolved. Germline CDR1 GTSNPN, CDR2 SVGIG (reference sequence). V lost 4 bases to trimming and J lost 2 bases, with 18 bases between them. The CDR3 is 15 residues long. The CDR3 reads CAWKLSGAGPYEQYF. The CDR3 DNA follows: TGTGCCTGGAAGTTGTCGGGCGCAGGCCCCTACGAGCAGTACTTC.

In its sample, this clonotype is medium-sized. V usage is TRBV20-1 and J usage is TRBJ1-2; no clear D gene. Trimming removed 3 bases from V and 2 bases from J, with 10 bases in between. Germline CDR1 and CDR2: DFQATT and SNEGSKA (reference sequence). The CDR3 covers 13 residues. The CDR3 spells CSASLGGNYGYTF. The CDR3 nucleotides read TGCAGTGCTAGCTTGGGCGGGAACTATGGCTACACCTTC.

This clonotype is termed medium-sized. V and J are TRBV18 and TRBJ1-5; no clear D gene. From germline, CDR1 is KGHSH and CDR2 LQKENI. There are 14 residues in the CDR3. V lost 2 bases and J lost 6, with 11 bases in between. The CDR3 spells CASSPDGVSQPQHF. The CDR3 DNA reads as TGTGCCAGCTCACCAGACGGGGTGAGTCAGCCCCAGCATTTT.

This clonotype was observed many times. This chain links TRBV4-3 with TRBJ1-2; no reliable D call. Looked up from germline, CDR1 is LGHNA and CDR2 is YSLEER. The CDR3 contains 13 residues. The germline V and J ends were trimmed by 2 bases and 4 bases, with 8 bases remaining between them. The DNA of the CDR3 is TGCGCCAGCAGCCAATCGGGGTTCTATGGCTACACCTTC. Translating gives CASSQSGFYGYTF.

In this sample, this clonotype is medium-sized. V and J are TRBV25-1 and TRBJ2-7; TRBD1 is a possible D gene (5 bases). This CDR3 is 15 amino acids long. Trimming took off 4 bases at V and 2 bases at J, with 15 bases between the two ends. The germline gives CDR1 MGHDK, CDR2 SYGVNS. The CDR3 region has the DNA TGTGCCAGCAGTGCCCGGGCCCCCAGGGCCTACGAGCAGTACTTC. This sequence encodes CASSARAPRAYEQYF.

This clonotype ranks as large. V gene TRBV2 combines with J gene TRBJ1-5, with a weak D call TRBD1 (5 bases). Per germline, CDR1 SNHLY and CDR2 FYNNEI. This CDR3 is 17 amino acids long. V was pared by 3 bases and J by 5 bases, with 20 bases between. The CDR3 is CASSDLGGGGGHQPQHF. The DNA for the CDR3 is TGTGCCAGCAGTGATTTGGGGGGAGGAGGTGGTCATCAGCCCCAGCATTTT.

This clonotype is labeled medium-sized. The rearrangement uses TRBV5-6 and TRBJ2-5; D is ambiguous. The CDR3 has 15 amino acids. Per germline, CDR1 SGHDT and CDR2 YYEEEE. The V end lost 5 bases, the J end lost 1 base, and 15 bases lay between the germline ends. This CDR3 reads CASSSLGHSQETQYF. CDR3 coding DNA: TGTGCCAGCAGTTCACTCGGGCACAGCCAAGAGACCCAGTACTTC.

By share of the sample, this clonotype is medium-sized. The chain joins TRBV11-1 to TRBJ1-1, with D possibly matching TRBD1 (6 bases). The germline V and J ends were trimmed by 0 bases and 1 base, with 15 bases remaining between them. The germline V gene has CDR1 SGHAT and CDR2 FQDESV (reference sequence). The length of the CDR3 is 17 residues. The CDR3 nucleotides read TGTGCCAGCAGCTTAGCGTCGACAGGCCACCGGAACACTGAAGCTTTCTTT. This translates into CASSLASTGHRNTEAFF.

This clonotype showed up many times. The chain couples TRBV12-3 or TRBV12-4 to TRBJ2-2; TRBD1 or TRBD2 may be the D gene (6 bases each). This CDR3 is 17 amino acids long. The germline V and J ends were trimmed by 5 bases and 5 bases, with 21 bases remaining between them. The CDR3 loop reads CASSEGGRGRDTGELFF. CDR3 DNA: TGTGCCAGCAGTGAGGGGGGACGGGGGCGCGATACCGGGGAGCTGTTTTTT.